A selection of T cell receptor beta chains follows, all from one sample in a study of cytomegalovirus exposure and HLA in healthy donors. Measured with immunoSEQ multiplex PCR; TCRdb has only the in-frame clones, and not every one. The table lists around 230,000 clones, 60% to 80% of them singletons. Sequences were obtained from PBMCs. Every receptor here comes from a male donor in good health and CMV-seronegative. CDR3s include the opening cysteine and the closing phenylalanine or tryptophan. Fields, in order: D gene, clone size, J gene, V gene, CDR3 DNA, CDR3 protein. D genes are given only for firm matches. A clone size is listed for some rows: how often the clone was seen (once, few, many), or a class if it is expanded.

>NA|NA|TRBJ2-3|TRBV5-1
TGCGCCAGCAGCTTGACGGCAGGGTCCATCACAGATACGCAGTATTTT
CASSLTAGSITDTQYF
>NA|NA|TRBJ2-1|TRBV14
TGTGCCAGCAGCCAAGATGAGAGTTGGCAGTTCTTC
CASSQDESWQFF
>NA|NA|TRBJ2-5|TRBV30
TGTGCCTGGGGGGGGGAGACCCAGTACTTC
CAWGGETQYF
>TRBD2|once|TRBJ2-3|TRBV7-8
TGTGCCAGCAGCCACTTAGCGGGGGGGTCGGATACGCAGTATTTT
CASSHLAGGSDTQYF
>NA|few|TRBJ2-5|TRBV27
TGTGCCAGCAGCCGAACAGGGTTCCAAGAGACCCAGTACTTC
CASSRTGFQETQYF
>NA|once|TRBJ2-5|TRBV11-3
TGTGCCAGCAGCTCAGGGAAAGGGCAAGAGACCCAGTACTTC
CASSSGKGQETQYF
>NA|NA|TRBJ1-1|TRBV21-1
TGTGCCAGGCCGACAGGGGGCTGGACTGAAGCTTTCTTT
CARPTGGWTEAFF
>TRBD1|NA|TRBJ2-5|TRBV28
TGTGCCAGCAGTTCCACGGGACAGCAAAAAGAGACCCAGTACTTC
CASSSTGQQKETQYF
>TRBD2|NA|TRBJ2-3|TRBV5-1
TGCGCCAGCAGCTTACCCGGTCCGGGACTAGCCCGGACAGATACGCAGTATTTT
CASSLPGPGLARTDTQYF
>TRBD2|NA|TRBJ2-5|TRBV7-2
TGTGCCAGCAGCCAGCGGGAGGCCCCCCTGGAGACCCAGTACTTC
CASSQREAPLETQYF
>TRBD2|NA|TRBJ2-3|TRBV6-5
TGTGCCAGCAGTCAACTAGCGGGGGGGCAGAATACGCAGTATTTT
CASSQLAGGQNTQYF
>NA|NA|TRBJ2-7|TRBV27
TGTGCCAGCTGGAGTAGCTACGAGCAGTACTTC
CASWSSYEQYF
>NA|NA|TRBJ2-7|TRBV5-1
TGCGCCAGCAGCTCTCAACCGGGACAAATTTACGAGCAGTACTTC
CASSSQPGQIYEQYF
>NA|NA|TRBJ2-7|TRBV6-6
TGTGCCAGCAGTTCTGAGGGCGAGCAGTACTTC
CASSSEGEQYF
>NA|NA|TRBJ2-5|TRBV25-1
TGTGCCACTGGGTTTGAGGGTTTGGGAGAGACCCAGTACTTC
CATGFEGLGETQYF
>NA|NA|TRBJ2-7|TRBV6-6
TGTGCCAGCAGTTACTACCAGGGAAGCTACGAGCAGTACTTC
CASSYYQGSYEQYF
>NA|NA|TRBJ1-5|TRBV6-5
TGTGCCAGCGGAGGGGCGGCAAATCAGCCCCAGCATTTT
CASGGAANQPQHF
>NA|NA|TRBJ1-1|TRBV10-3
TGTGCCATCAGTGATATCGGGGACACTGAAGCTTTCTTT
CAISDIGDTEAFF
>TRBD1|NA|TRBJ2-6|TRBV6-5
TGTGCCAGCAGTGGAACAGGGGTCGGGGCCAACGTCCTGACTTTC
CASSGTGVGANVLTF
>NA|NA|TRBJ2-7|TRBV7-9
TGTGCCAGCAGCCCGCCGGGACAAATCTACGAGCAGTACTTC
CASSPPGQIYEQYF
>TRBD1|NA|TRBJ1-2|TRBV28
TGTGCCAGCAGTTCGTCAGGGGGCTATGGCTACACCTTC
CASSSSGGYGYTF
>TRBD1|NA|TRBJ2-3|TRBV5-1
TGCGCCAGCAGCTTGGACAGGGGGCCAGATACGCAGTATTTT
CASSLDRGPDTQYF
>NA|NA|TRBJ2-1|TRBV13
TGTGCCAGCAGTCAAGACAGCTCCTACAATGAGCAGTTCTTC
CASSQDSSYNEQFF
>NA|NA|TRBJ1-2|TRBV2
TGTGCCAGCAGTGCCTCAGGGCCGATCTATGGCTACACCTTC
CASSASGPIYGYTF
>TRBD2|NA|TRBJ2-1|TRBV30
TGTGCCCGCCTACATAAAGCGGGAGGGCCCGTGAATGAGCAGTTCTTC
CARLHKAGGPVNEQFF
>NA|NA|TRBJ2-2|TRBV4-2
TGTGCCAGCAGCCAAGAACTTTCCACCGGGGAGCTGTTTTTT
CASSQELSTGELFF
>NA|NA|TRBJ2-2|TRBV15
TGTGCCACCAGCAGAGTATCGGTGCCCGGGGAGCTGTTTTTT
CATSRVSVPGELFF
>TRBD1|few|TRBJ2-6|TRBV7-6
TGTGCCAGCAGCCAACGGACAGGGACCTACTCTGGGGCCAACGTCCTGACTTTC
CASSQRTGTYSGANVLTF
>NA|once|TRBJ1-1|TRBV28
TGTGCCAGCAGTTCCCCCTACACTGAAGCTTTCTTT
CASSSPYTEAFF
>TRBD2|NA|TRBJ2-5|TRBV28
TGTGCCAGCAGTTTAGGGGGGAGGGCGCAAGAGCAGTACTTC
CASSLGGRAQEQYF
>NA|NA|TRBJ2-1|TRBV4-2
TGTGCCAGCAGCCAAGCGCCGGAGCTAGCTGGTGAGCAGTTCTTC
CASSQAPELAGEQFF
>NA|NA|TRBJ2-5|TRBV9
TGTGCCAGCAGCGACAGCGGACAGCCAATAGAGACCCAGTACTTC
CASSDSGQPIETQYF
>TRBD1|NA|TRBJ2-3|TRBV6-9
TGTGCCGGGGTTGGACAGGTCCCGTGGATTATGCGGGCCGTGCGAGGGGATACGCAGTATTTT
CAGVGQVPWIMRAVRGDTQYF
>TRBD1|NA|TRBJ1-1|TRBV6-5
TGTGCCAGCAGTTACTCAGGGACAGGGAACACTGAAGCTTTCTTT
CASSYSGTGNTEAFF
>NA|NA|TRBJ2-3|TRBV4-3
TGCGCCAGCAGCCAAGATAGCATCTACGGGGGCACAGATACGCAGTATTTT
CASSQDSIYGGTDTQYF
>NA|NA|TRBJ1-2|TRBV6-1
TGTGCCAGCAGAACCGGGGGGGCAGCTAACTATGGCTACACCTTC
CASRTGGAANYGYTF
>TRBD1|NA|TRBJ2-1|TRBV29-1
TGCAGCGTTGAAGAGACAGGGAACAATGAGCAGTTCTTC
CSVEETGNNEQFF
>NA|NA|TRBJ2-7|TRBV30
TGTGCCTGGACCCCCGTCCGGGACTGGGGGGAGCAGTACTTC
CAWTPVRDWGEQYF
>NA|NA|TRBJ2-1|TRBV5-6
TGTGCCAGCAGCTGGGGGAGGGGGGGAGGGCCCTCCAATGAGCAGTTCTTC
CASSWGRGGGPSNEQFF
>NA|NA|TRBJ1-1|TRBV14
TGTGCCAGCAGCCAAGTCCCTTTTTTGACAACGGGGACTCTAAACACTGAAGCTTTCTTT
CASSQVPFLTTGTLNTEAFF
>TRBD1|NA|TRBJ1-1|TRBV30
TGTGCCTGGAGTGCGACAGGGGAAGCTTTCTTT
CAWSATGEAFF
>NA|NA|TRBJ1-2|TRBV29-1
TGCAGCCTCTGGGAACAGGGCGACGGCTATGGCTACACCTTC
CSLWEQGDGYGYTF
>NA|NA|TRBJ2-1|TRBV7-2
TGTGCCACCCGGAGGCAAACTGAGCAGTTCTTC
CATRRQTEQFF
>TRBD1|NA|TRBJ1-2|TRBV6-5
TGTGCCAGCAGTTACACGACAGGGAACGGCTACACCTTC
CASSYTTGNGYTF
>TRBD1|NA|TRBJ1-6|TRBV11-2
TGTGCCAGCAGCACCGGGACAGGGATGACACCCCTCCACTTT
CASSTGTGMTPLHF
>NA|NA|TRBJ2-7|TRBV5-5
TGTGCCAGCAACCACAGGGACTACGAGCAGTACTTC
CASNHRDYEQYF
>NA|NA|TRBJ1-3|TRBV28
TGTGCCAGCAGTTTAAACCCCCCGGGGACTGGAAACACCATATATTTT
CASSLNPPGTGNTIYF
>TRBD1|few|TRBJ1-2|TRBV15
TGTGCCACAGATAATGGACAGGGTGACTATGGCTACACCTTC
CATDNGQGDYGYTF
>TRBD1|NA|TRBJ1-6|TRBV27
TGTGCCAGCAGTTTACAGGGGGCGAAGGATTCACCCCTCCACTTT
CASSLQGAKDSPLHF
>NA|NA|TRBJ2-3|TRBV10-3
TGTGCCATCAGTGAGTCAGGGAGACTACCAGATACGCAGTATTTT
CAISESGRLPDTQYF
>TRBD1|NA|TRBJ1-2|TRBV7-9
TGTGCCAGCAGCTTAGCGCAAGGGACAGGGACCTATGGCTACACCTTC
CASSLAQGTGTYGYTF
>NA|few|TRBJ1-4|TRBV30
TGTGCCTGGAGTGTTGGGACTTTGAATGAAAAACTGTTTTTT
CAWSVGTLNEKLFF